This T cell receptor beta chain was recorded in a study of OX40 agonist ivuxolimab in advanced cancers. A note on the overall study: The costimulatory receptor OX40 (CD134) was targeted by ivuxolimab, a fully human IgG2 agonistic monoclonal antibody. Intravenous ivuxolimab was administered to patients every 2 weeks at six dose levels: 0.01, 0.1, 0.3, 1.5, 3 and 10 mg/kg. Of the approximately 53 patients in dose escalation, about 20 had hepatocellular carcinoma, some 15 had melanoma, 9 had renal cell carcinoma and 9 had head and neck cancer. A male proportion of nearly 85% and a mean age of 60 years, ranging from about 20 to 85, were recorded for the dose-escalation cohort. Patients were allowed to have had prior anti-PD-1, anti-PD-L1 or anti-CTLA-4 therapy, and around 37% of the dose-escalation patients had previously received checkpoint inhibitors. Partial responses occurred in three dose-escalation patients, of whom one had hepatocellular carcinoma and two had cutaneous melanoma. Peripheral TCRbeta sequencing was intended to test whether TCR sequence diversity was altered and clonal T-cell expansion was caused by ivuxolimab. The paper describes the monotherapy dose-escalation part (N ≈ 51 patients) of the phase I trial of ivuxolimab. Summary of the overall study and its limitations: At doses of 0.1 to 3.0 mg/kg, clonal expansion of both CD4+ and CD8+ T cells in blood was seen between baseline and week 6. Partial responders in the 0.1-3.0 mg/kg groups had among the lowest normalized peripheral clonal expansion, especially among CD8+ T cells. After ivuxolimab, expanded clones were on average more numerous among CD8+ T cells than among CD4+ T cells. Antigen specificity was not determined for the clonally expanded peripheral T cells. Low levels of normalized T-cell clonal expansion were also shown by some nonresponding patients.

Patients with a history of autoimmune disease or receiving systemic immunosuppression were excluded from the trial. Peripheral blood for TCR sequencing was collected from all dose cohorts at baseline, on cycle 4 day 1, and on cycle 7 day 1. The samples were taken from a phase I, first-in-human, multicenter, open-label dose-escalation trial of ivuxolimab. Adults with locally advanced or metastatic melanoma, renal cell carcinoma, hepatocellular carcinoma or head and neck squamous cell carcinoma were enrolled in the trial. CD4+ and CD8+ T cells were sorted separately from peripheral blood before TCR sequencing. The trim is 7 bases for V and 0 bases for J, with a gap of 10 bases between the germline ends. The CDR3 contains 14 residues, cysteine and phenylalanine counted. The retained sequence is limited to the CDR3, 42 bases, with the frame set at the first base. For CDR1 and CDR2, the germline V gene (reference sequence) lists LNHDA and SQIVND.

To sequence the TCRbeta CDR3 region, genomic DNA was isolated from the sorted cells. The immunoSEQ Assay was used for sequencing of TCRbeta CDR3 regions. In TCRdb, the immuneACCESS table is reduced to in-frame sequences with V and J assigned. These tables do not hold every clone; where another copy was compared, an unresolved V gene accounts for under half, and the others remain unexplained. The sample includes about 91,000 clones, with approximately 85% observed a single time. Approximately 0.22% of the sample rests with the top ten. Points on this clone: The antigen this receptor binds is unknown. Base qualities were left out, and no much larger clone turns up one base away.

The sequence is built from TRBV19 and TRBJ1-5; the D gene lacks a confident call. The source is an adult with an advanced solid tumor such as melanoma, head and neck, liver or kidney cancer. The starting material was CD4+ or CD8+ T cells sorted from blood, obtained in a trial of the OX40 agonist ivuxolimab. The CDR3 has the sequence CASNSHYSNQPQHF. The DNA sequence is TGTGCCAGTAACTCACACTATAGCAATCAGCCCCAGCATTTT.